Listed below are T cell receptor beta chains from one sample, sequenced in a study of regulatory T cells in long-lasting Graves disease. TCRdb re-analysed the multiplex PCR reads in MiXCR, keeping a single row per CDR3 protein. The sample has hundreds of thousands of distinct CDR3 sequences; less than 25% are singletons. The input for sequencing was peripheral blood mononuclear cells (PBMCs), taken when the disease was refractory, from a patient treated with antithyroid drugs. The receptors here all came from a female donor with Graves disease. CDR3s include the opening cysteine and the closing phenylalanine or tryptophan. D genes are given only for firm matches. Not all rows give a size; the values are once, few, many and, for expanded clones, a class.

J,V,size,D,DNA,CDR3
TRBJ1-4,TRBV29-1,.,.,TGCAGCGTGAGACCAACAGGATCTAATGAAAAACTGTTTTTT,CSVRPTGSNEKLFF
TRBJ2-1,TRBV18,few,.,TGTGCCAGCTCACCACGAGGTACCAACGGCGGTGAGCAGTTCTTC,CASSPRGTNGGEQFF
TRBJ1-1,TRBV4-1,few,.,TGCGCCAGCAGCTGGACGGACAACACTGAAGCTTTCTTT,CASSWTDNTEAFF
TRBJ1-5,TRBV19,.,TRBD1,TGTGCCGCCGGGACAGGGGGTCGTCAGCCCCAGCATTTT,CAAGTGGRQPQHF
TRBJ1-4,TRBV7-9,few,.,TGTGCCAGCAGCTACCCACGGAGGCCAGCTAATGAAAAACTGTTTTTT,CASSYPRRPANEKLFF
TRBJ2-1,TRBV18,few,TRBD2,TGTGCCAGCTCGCGGACTAGCGGCGAGCAGTTCTTC,CASSRTSGEQFF
TRBJ1-1,TRBV6-5,many,.,TGTGCCAGCAGTTACTATACGACAGACATGAACACTGAAGCTTTCTTT,CASSYYTTDMNTEAFF
TRBJ2-7,TRBV12-5,many,.,TGTGCTAGTGGTTTGGGGAATTACGAGCAGTACTTC,CASGLGNYEQYF
TRBJ2-4,TRBV5-1,many,.,TGCGCCAGCAGCTCCACAGGGCCCAAAAACATTCAGTACTTC,CASSSTGPKNIQYF
TRBJ2-5,TRBV29-1,many,TRBD2,TGCAGCGTTGGCGTAGCGGGAGATCGAGAGACCCAGTACTTC,CSVGVAGDRETQYF
TRBJ2-3,TRBV7-2,few,.,TGTGCCAGCAGCTTAGTCGGAACCTCCGGAAGGGCAGATACGCAGTATTTT,CASSLVGTSGRADTQYF
TRBJ2-7,TRBV6-1,few,.,TGTGCCAGCAGTGAAGGCAGAATCTACGAGCAGTACTTC,CASSEGRIYEQYF
TRBJ2-1,TRBV7-2,.,.,TGTGCCAGCAGCTCTAGTCTGAGGGCTTACGGCAATGAGCAGTTCTTC,CASSSSLRAYGNEQFF
TRBJ2-7,TRBV7-2,many,.,TGTGCCAGCAGCTTAGACTCTTACGCGCGGCAGCCAGATACCAACTACGAGCAGTACTTC,CASSLDSYARQPDTNYEQYF
TRBJ2-7,TRBV28,few,TRBD1,TGTGCCAGCAGTTTACATCAGGGGGCTAATACCTACGAGCAGTACTTC,CASSLHQGANTYEQYF
TRBJ2-2,TRBV5-1,few,.,TGCGCCAGCAGACCAGGGAGAGCCGGGGAGCTGTTTTTT,CASRPGRAGELFF
TRBJ2-7,TRBV5-1,.,TRBD2,TGCGCCAGCAGCTTTTACCCTAGCGGGAGCTCCTACGAGCAGTACTTC,CASSFYPSGSSYEQYF
TRBJ1-1,TRBV4-1,few,.,TGCGCCAGCAGCCAAGCTCGGGGGAACACTGAAGCTTTCTTT,CASSQARGNTEAFF
TRBJ2-3,TRBV2,.,TRBD1,TGTGCCAGCAGTTGGGACAGTAGGCCTCTCACAGATACGCAGTATTTT,CASSWDSRPLTDTQYF
TRBJ2-7,TRBV27,many,.,TGTGCCAGCAGTTCGTCGGGACTCCGGAGCTCCTACGAGCAGTACTTC,CASSSSGLRSSYEQYF
TRBJ1-6,TRBV7-7,many,.,TGTGCTAGCAGCTTTGCGGCAGTGGCAGGGGAGATCCCTAATTCACCCCTCCACTTT,CASSFAAVAGEIPNSPLHF
TRBJ2-2,TRBV10-1,.,TRBD2,TGCGCCAGCAGTGTAATAGCGGGACAGAACACCGGGGAGCTGTTTTTT,CASSVIAGQNTGELFF
TRBJ2-2,TRBV5-1,few,TRBD2,TGCGCCAGCAGCACTGGGACTAGCGGGTTCACCGGGGAGCTGTTTTTT,CASSTGTSGFTGELFF
TRBJ2-7,TRBV7-8,many,TRBD1,TGTGCCAGCAGCACCTTACCCGGGACAGGACGCGAGCAGTACTTC,CASSTLPGTGREQYF
TRBJ2-7,TRBV4-1,.,TRBD2,TGCGCCAGCAGCCAAAAGGGTAGTCTAGCGGGAGCCCACGAGCAGTACTTC,CASSQKGSLAGAHEQYF
TRBJ2-7,TRBV7-9,many,.,TGTGCCAGCAGCCCCGACTCCTACTCCTACGAGCAGTACTTC,CASSPDSYSYEQYF
TRBJ1-5,TRBV11-2,few,.,TGTGCCAGCAGCTCCCCGGATTCCGATCAGCCCCAGCATTTT,CASSSPDSDQPQHF
TRBJ1-2,TRBV27,few,.,TGTGCCACCCTAGGAGGGGGCTATGGCTACACCTTC,CATLGGGYGYTF
TRBJ2-7,TRBV5-1,.,TRBD2,TGCGCCAGCAGCTTGGAGTACGGGAGGACCGACGAGCAGTACTTC,CASSLEYGRTDEQYF
TRBJ2-1,TRBV28,few,.,TGTGCCAGCAGTTTCACAGGTGTAACCTACAATGAGCAGTTCTTC,CASSFTGVTYNEQFF
TRBJ1-5,TRBV6-1,.,.,TGTGCCAGCAGCGGCTGGTCTTATAGCAATCAGCCCCAGCATTTT,CASSGWSYSNQPQHF
TRBJ1-1,TRBV7-6,.,TRBD1,TGTGCCAGCAGCCCTCAGACAGGGACGAACACTGAAGCTTTCTTT,CASSPQTGTNTEAFF
TRBJ2-7,TRBV7-9,many,TRBD2,TGTGCCAGCAGCCCCCGACTAGCGGGAGCCTACGAGCAGTACTTC,CASSPRLAGAYEQYF
TRBJ2-7,TRBV28,many,.,TGTGCCAGCAGTTTCGTGGGAACCTCCTACGAGCAGTACTTC,CASSFVGTSYEQYF
TRBJ2-2,TRBV28,many,TRBD2,TGTGCCAGCAGTTTGGGATTGGCGGGAGGATCCGGGGAGCTGTTTTTT,CASSLGLAGGSGELFF
TRBJ2-2,TRBV27,few,TRBD1,TGTGCCAGCAAACATGGGGGAGACAGGGAGAACACCGGGGAGCTGTTTTTT,CASKHGGDRENTGELFF
TRBJ2-4,TRBV12-3/TRBV12-4,.,.,TGTGCCAGCAGTTTGGCGGGAAAAGTCATTCAGTACTTC,CASSLAGKVIQYF
TRBJ2-6,TRBV28,many,TRBD1,TGTGCCAGCAGACTGGGACAGGGGGCGCCTGGGGCCAACGTCCTGACTTTC,CASRLGQGAPGANVLTF
TRBJ2-7,TRBV7-8,.,TRBD2,TGTGCCAGCAGCTTACGCGGGAGGCGTTTAGGCGAGCAGTACTTC,CASSLRGRRLGEQYF
TRBJ2-6,TRBV7-2,many,TRBD1,TGTGCCAGCTCCGGGACAGGGCGCTCTGGGGCCAACGTCCTGACTTTC,CASSGTGRSGANVLTF
TRBJ1-2,TRBV5-1,few,TRBD1,TGCGCCAGCAGCTCCCCCCCGGGACAGGCGCTTGGGGGTGTCTATGGCTACACCTTC,CASSSPPGQALGGVYGYTF
TRBJ2-7,TRBV5-1,.,.,TGCGCCAGCAGCGGCGGGACTGCCTACGAGCAGTACTTC,CASSGGTAYEQYF
TRBJ2-5,TRBV20-1,few,TRBD1,TGCAGTGCTAGAGGGGGACAGGGAAAGGGAGAGACCCAGTACTTC,CSARGGQGKGETQYF
TRBJ1-5,TRBV27,.,TRBD1,TGTGCCAGCAGTACCGCCGGGACAGGGACCTATAGCAATCAGCCCCAGCATTTT,CASSTAGTGTYSNQPQHF
TRBJ1-3,TRBV20-1,.,.,TGCAGTGCTAGACCCAGGGTTGGGGGAAACACCATATATTTT,CSARPRVGGNTIYF
TRBJ2-3,TRBV24-1,.,.,TGTGCCACCAGTGATAGTGGGCCTGGTACGCAGTATTTT,CATSDSGPGTQYF
TRBJ2-5,TRBV5-4,many,TRBD2,TGTGCCAGCAGCTTGACGGCGGGAGTGAGAGAGACCCAGTACTTC,CASSLTAGVRETQYF
TRBJ2-1,TRBV20-1,.,TRBD2,TGCAGTGCCCCTAAAGGGTTAGCGGGAGGGCCGTATGAGCAGTTCTTC,CSAPKGLAGGPYEQFF
TRBJ1-1,TRBV12-3/TRBV12-4,many,TRBD1,TGTGCCAGCAGTTTAGCAAAGATACAGGGGGCGAGCACTGAAGCTTTCTTT,CASSLAKIQGASTEAFF